The 17 T cell receptor beta chains below were found in one sample sequenced in a study of blood T cell repertoires in COVID-19. Method: immunoSEQ multiplex PCR; TCRdb's copy keeps in-frame clones and lacks some. Among 200,000 or so clones listed, 80% to 85% were seen once. The sequencing input was PBMCs or T cells enriched from blood (not recorded which). The receptors were gathered from a man aged 40-55 years who had recovered from COVID-19.

The chain has TRBV28 and TRBJ1-3; D remains ambiguous. The CDR3 consists of 14 residues. The germline V gene has CDR1 MDHEN and CDR2 SYDVKM. V dropped 3 bases and J dropped 5 bases, with 11 bases sitting between them. The CDR3 here is CASSLLHPRNTIYF. The CDR3 region has the DNA TGTGCCAGCAGTTTGTTACATCCCCGAAACACCATATATTTT.

This chain links TRBV7-2 with TRBJ2-7; a weak D match, TRBD2 (6 bases). CDR1 and CDR2 (germline): SGHTA, FQGNSA. This CDR3 comprises 14 residues. Trimming stripped 5 bases from V and 3 bases from J, with 14 bases between. CDR3 nucleotide sequence: TGTGCCAGCAGCCGGAGGGCAGGGCTCTACGAGCAGTACTTC. It is translated as CASSRRAGLYEQYF.

The gene calls are TRBV7-8 and TRBJ2-7; perhaps TRBD2 as D (5 bases). The CDR3 is made up of 13 amino acids. Germline loops: CDR1 SGHVS, CDR2 FQNEAQ. The V and J ends lost 5 bases and 4 bases respectively, with 12 bases between them. Here the CDR3 reads CASSLGLEYEQYF. The DNA of the CDR3 is TGTGCCAGCAGCCTCGGACTGGAGTACGAGCAGTACTTC.

This clone appeared a few times. This sample includes further DNA sequences coding for the same CDR3. V gene TRBV9 combines with J gene TRBJ2-7; weak D call: TRBD2 (5 bases). CDR1 is SGDLS and CDR2 is YYNGEE in the germline V gene. V lost 4 bases, J lost 6 bases, and 11 bases lay in between. This CDR3 is 12 amino acids long. The CDR3 nucleotides are TGTGCCAGCAGCCCCGAGGGTACCGAGCAGTACTTC. This gives the protein CASSPEGTEQYF.

The chain is built from TRBV7-2 and TRBJ1-2, with no clear D. In germline, CDR1 is SGHTA, CDR2 FQGNSA. Trimming removed 7 bases at V and 0 bases at J, with 9 bases between. The CDR3 consists of 13 residues. Here the CDR3 DNA reads TGTGCCAGCACCCCGACATCTAACTATGGCTACACCTTC. The encoded protein is CASTPTSNYGYTF.

CDR3 sequence: CASSLTSGAYNEQFF. Here the CDR3 DNA reads TGTGCCAGCTCACTAACTAGCGGGGCGTACAATGAGCAGTTCTTC. This rearrangement joins TRBV18 to TRBJ2-1; the match to TRBD2 covers 10 bases. V dropped 4 bases and J dropped 4; count of bases not matched to a gene: 4. Germline V lookup: CDR1 KGHSH, CDR2 LQKENI. The CDR3 length is 15 residues.

The rearrangement uses TRBV5-1 and TRBJ2-1; D gene unclear. The CDR3 is 13 amino acids. The germline V gene has CDR1 SGHRS and CDR2 YFSETQ. With 7 bases removed from V and 7 bases from J, the gap between germline ends came to 15 bases. CDR3 in amino acids: CASAMGLANEQFF. For the CDR3, the DNA is TGCGCCAGCGCAATGGGCCTGGCAAATGAGCAGTTCTTC.

The chain carries TRBV6-5 and TRBJ1-3; D may be TRBD1 (5 bases). The CDR3 extends over 16 amino acids. CDR1 and CDR2 from the germline V gene are MNHEY and SVGAGI. Trimming removed 4 bases at V and 0 bases at J, with 13 bases between. The CDR3 DNA follows: TGTGCCAGCAGTTCGGGACTCCCTTCCTCTGGAAACACCATATATTTT. This sequence encodes CASSSGLPSSGNTIYF.

CDR3 sequence reads: CASSLRDSSNSPLHF. The CDR3 region has the DNA TGTGCCAGCAGCTTACGGGATTCAAGTAATTCACCCCTCCACTTT. V is TRBV5-5 and J is TRBJ1-6; unclear D gene. This CDR3 contains 15 residues. Germline lookup yields CDR1 SGHKS and CDR2 YYEKEE (reference sequence). Trimming shortened V by 2 bases and J by 6 bases, and 12 bases separated the two germline ends. Variable domain in full (rest from reference TRBV5-5 and TRBJ1-6): DAGVTQSPTHLIKTRGQQVTLRCSPISGHKSVSWYQQVLGQGPQFIFQYYEKEERGRGNFPDRFSARQFPNYSSELNVNALLLGDSALYLCASSLRDSSNSPLHFGNGTRLTVT.

The chain combines TRBV5-1 with TRBJ1-5; possibly TRBD1 for D (5 bases). V gave up 1 base and J gave up 5 bases, with 13 bases separating them. The length of the CDR3 is 15 residues. Germline values: CDR1 SGHRS, CDR2 YFSETQ. This CDR3 is CASSLWQGIYQPQHF. The CDR3 DNA reads as TGCGCCAGCAGCTTGTGGCAGGGTATCTATCAGCCCCAGCATTTT. Full variable domain (rest looked up from reference TRBV5-1 and TRBJ1-5): KAGVTQTPRYLIKTRGQQVTLSCSPISGHRSVSWYQQTPGQGLQFLFEYFSETQRNKGNFPGRFSGRQFSNSRSEMNVSTLELGDSALYLCASSLWQGIYQPQHFGDGTRLSIL.

The chain couples TRBV10-1 to TRBJ1-3, with 7 bases aligning to TRBD1. From germline, CDR1 is WNHNN and CDR2 SYGVQD (reference sequence). With 8 bases clipped from V and 1 base from J, the junction kept 8 bases outside the gene matches. The CDR3 loop spans 15 amino acids. The CDR3 nucleotides are TGCGCCAGCGGTACAGGGGACTTGTCTGGAAACACCATATATTTT. Amino acid sequence: CASGTGDLSGNTIYF.

The gene calls are TRBV6-4 and TRBJ2-1, with TRBD2 matching over 7 bases. Germline assignment: CDR1 MRHNA and CDR2 SNTAGT. V shed 2 bases, J shed 8 bases, and the junction held 6 bases outside the gene matches. This CDR3 is 14 amino acids long. The CDR3 DNA follows: TGTGCCAGCAGTGACGGGGGGGACTCGGATGAGCAGTTCTTC. Translation: CASSDGGDSDEQFF.

V is TRBV10-3 and J is TRBJ2-5, with 7 bases aligning to TRBD2. Germline V gene lookup returns CDR1 ENHRY and CDR2 SYGVKD. CDR3 length equals 15 residues. Trimming at V came to 6 bases and at J to 5 bases, leaving 12 bases not matched to a gene. The CDR3 loop is CAIRGPERGEETQYF. The CDR3 coding sequence is TGTGCCATCAGAGGGCCCGAGCGGGGAGAGGAGACCCAGTACTTC.

The chain couples TRBV6-4 to TRBJ1-5; TRBD1 might be the D (5 bases). The CDR3 totals 16 residues. Germline V CDR1 and CDR2: MRHNA, SNTAGT. V lost 5 bases and J 3 bases, leaving 17 bases between the germline ends. CDR3 bases: TGTGCCAGCAGTCCCATCTGGGAGGGGCCCAATCAGCCCCAGCATTTT. Translating it yields CASSPIWEGPNQPQHF.

This clone was picked up a small number of times. V gene TRBV5-1 combines with J gene TRBJ2-5, with TRBD2 identical over 10 bases. This CDR3 region has 15 residues. The germline CDR1 and CDR2 sequences are SGHRS and YFSETQ. The trim removed 3 bases at V and 5 bases at J, leaving 7 bases unmatched. This CDR3 reads CASSSSGGAGETQYF. The CDR3, as DNA: TGCGCCAGCAGCTCAAGCGGGGGGGCCGGGGAGACCCAGTACTTC.

The chain employs TRBV28 and TRBJ1-6; D may be TRBD1 (5 bases). With 4 bases removed from V and 0 bases from J, the gap between germline ends came to 7 bases. Germline-derived CDR1 and CDR2 are MDHEN and SYDVKM. The CDR3 loop spans 15 amino acids. In DNA form, the CDR3 reads TGTGCCAGCAGTTCGGGGGACTCCTATAATTCACCCCTCCACTTT. It is translated as CASSSGDSYNSPLHF.

The V call is TRBV18, the J call TRBJ2-6; the D is unclear. V was pared by 4 bases and J by 0 bases, with 7 bases between. CDR3 length: 15 residues. In germline, CDR1 is KGHSH, CDR2 LQKENI. The CDR3 DNA reads as TGTGCCAGCTCACGCGGCAACTCTGGGGCCAACGTCCTGACTTTC. As protein: CASSRGNSGANVLTF.